These T cell receptor beta chains were read from a single sample in a study of T cell responses to AZD1222 COVID-19 vaccine. Profiled with immunoSEQ multiplex PCR; TCRdb holds only in-frame clones, not every one. Here the sample spans approximately 140,000 clones, around 90% being singletons. The sample here was peripheral blood, taken 28 days after the second AZD1222 dose. The receptors were sampled from an adult who received the AZD1222 COVID-19 vaccine. CDR3s include the opening cysteine and the closing phenylalanine or tryptophan.

>TRBJ1-4|TRBV6-5
CASSPAGGANEKLFF
>TRBJ2-5|TRBV7-9
CASSPVAGGQETQYF
>TRBJ1-4|TRBV15
CATSRTGEKLFF
>TRBJ2-7|TRBV28
CASRPSGRTYEQYF
>TRBJ2-7|TRBV5-1
CASSLEGEQYF
>TRBJ1-3|TRBV9
CASSVEGGYGNTIYF
>TRBJ2-7|TRBV7-3
CASSLRPTGTHYEQYF
>TRBJ2-5|TRBV12-5
CASGLVMGGQETQYF
>TRBJ2-3|TRBV4-2
CASSQAGTDTDTQYF
>TRBJ2-3|TRBV4-3
CASSQGQGGDTQYF
>TRBJ2-2|TRBV7-2
CASSLADPGANTGELFF
>TRBJ1-3|TRBV19
CASSIEGAHSGNTIYF
>TRBJ2-1|TRBV27
CASSFFGNEQFF
>TRBJ2-1|TRBV24-1
CATSSQTSGNRNEQFF
>TRBJ1-4|TRBV9
CASSVGPERNEKLFF
>TRBJ1-2|TRBV28
CAILTGTGVNYGYTF
>TRBJ1-1|TRBV5-1
CASSVRTDPNTEAFF
>TRBJ2-2|TRBV5-4
CASSSFRGADTGELFF
>TRBJ2-1|TRBV24-1
CATSVGGAGGSDNEQFF
>TRBJ2-7|TRBV5-1
CASNRDSGYEQYF
>TRBJ2-2|TRBV19
CASSIETGDAGELFF
>TRBJ2-7|TRBV5-1
CASSLGQGNPATSGGSYEQYF
>TRBJ1-4|TRBV10-3
CAISDPDASEEKLFF
>TRBJ1-6|TRBV5-5
CASSLDPNRLESYNSPLHF
>TRBJ2-1|TRBV6-2/TRBV6-3
CASSYPTYSGRTDNEQFF
>TRBJ2-7|TRBV5-4
CASSRTGLSSYEQYF
>TRBJ2-1|TRBV9
CASSVEGNEQFF
>TRBJ1-6|TRBV28
CASSFPLAGTGNSPLHF
>TRBJ2-1|TRBV28
CASRPTSGSNNEQFF
>TRBJ1-3|TRBV5-1
CASSLQGSSGNTIYF
>TRBJ1-2|TRBV6-5
CASELRDRGYGYTF
>TRBJ1-2|TRBV24-1
CATSDFPTGNYGYTF
>TRBJ2-1|TRBV6-2/TRBV6-3
CASSSRLARNYNEQFF
>TRBJ2-7|TRBV28
CASSWRSAPSNYEQYF